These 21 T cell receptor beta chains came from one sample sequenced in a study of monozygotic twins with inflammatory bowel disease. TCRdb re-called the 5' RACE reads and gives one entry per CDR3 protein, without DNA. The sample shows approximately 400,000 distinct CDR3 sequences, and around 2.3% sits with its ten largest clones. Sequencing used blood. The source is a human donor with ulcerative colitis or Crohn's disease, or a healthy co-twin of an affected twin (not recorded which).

The CDR3 is CASSEVSGLNNEQFF. This chain connects TRBV2 to TRBJ2-1; the TCRdb D gene call, TRBD2, has no DNA to confirm it. Germline values: CDR1 SNHLY, CDR2 FYNNEI. The CDR3 sequence is 15 residues long.

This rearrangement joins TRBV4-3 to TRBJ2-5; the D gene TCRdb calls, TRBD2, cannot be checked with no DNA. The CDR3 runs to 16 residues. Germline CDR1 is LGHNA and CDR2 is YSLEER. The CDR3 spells CASSQEHTRNQETQYF.

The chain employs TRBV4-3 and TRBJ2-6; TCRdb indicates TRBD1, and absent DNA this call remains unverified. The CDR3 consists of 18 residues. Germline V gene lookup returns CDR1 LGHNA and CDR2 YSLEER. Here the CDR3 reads CASSQERRGSSGANVLTF.

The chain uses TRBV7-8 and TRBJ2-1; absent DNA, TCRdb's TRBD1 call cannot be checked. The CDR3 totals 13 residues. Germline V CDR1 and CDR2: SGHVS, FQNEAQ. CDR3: CASSSTVNNEQFF.

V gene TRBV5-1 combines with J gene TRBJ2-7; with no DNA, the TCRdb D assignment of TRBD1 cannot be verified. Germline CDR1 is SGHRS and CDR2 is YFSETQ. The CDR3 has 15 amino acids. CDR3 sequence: CASSPSPDRVYEQYF.

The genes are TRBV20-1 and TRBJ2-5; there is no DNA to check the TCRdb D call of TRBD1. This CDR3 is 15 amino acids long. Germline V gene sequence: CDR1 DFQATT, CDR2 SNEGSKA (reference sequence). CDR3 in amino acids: CSARDRTGARETQYF.

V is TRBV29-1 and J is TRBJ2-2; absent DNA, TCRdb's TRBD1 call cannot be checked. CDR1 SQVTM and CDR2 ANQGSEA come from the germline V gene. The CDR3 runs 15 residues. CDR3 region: CSVVTAGVGTGELFF.

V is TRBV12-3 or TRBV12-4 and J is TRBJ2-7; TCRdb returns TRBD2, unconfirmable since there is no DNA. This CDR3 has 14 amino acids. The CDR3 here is CASSLRTSGYEQYF.

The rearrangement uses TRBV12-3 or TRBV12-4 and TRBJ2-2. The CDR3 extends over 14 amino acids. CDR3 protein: CASSFRSNTGELFF.

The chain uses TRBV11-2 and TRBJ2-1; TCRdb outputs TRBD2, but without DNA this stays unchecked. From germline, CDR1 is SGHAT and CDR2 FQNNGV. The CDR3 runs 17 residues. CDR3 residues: CASSEFRTPGPPREQFF.

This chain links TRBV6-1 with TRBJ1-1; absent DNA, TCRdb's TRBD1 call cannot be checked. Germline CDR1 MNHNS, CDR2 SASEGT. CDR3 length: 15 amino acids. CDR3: CASRPGGQGPTEAFF.

CDR3 loop: CASSMSGAVKNIQYF. The chain joins TRBV19 to TRBJ2-4; TCRdb outputs TRBD2, but without DNA this stays unchecked. The CDR3 is made up of 15 amino acids. Germline V gives CDR1 LNHDA, CDR2 SQIVND (reference sequence). Supplemented by reference TRBV19 and TRBJ2-4, the full variable domain reads DGGITQSPKYLFRKEGQNVTLSCEQNLNHDAMYWYRQDPGQGLRLIYYSQIVNDFQKGDIAEGYSVSREKKESFPLTVTSAQKNPTAFYLCASSMSGAVKNIQYFGAGTRLSVL.

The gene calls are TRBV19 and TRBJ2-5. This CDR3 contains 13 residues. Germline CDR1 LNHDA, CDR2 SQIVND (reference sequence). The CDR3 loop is CASSTGGQETQYF.

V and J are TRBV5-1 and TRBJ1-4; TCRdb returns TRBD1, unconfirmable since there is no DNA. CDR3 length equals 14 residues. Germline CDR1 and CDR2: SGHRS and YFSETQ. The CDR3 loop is CASSTGTPNEKLFF. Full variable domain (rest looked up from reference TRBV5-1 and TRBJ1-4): KAGVTQTPRYLIKTRGQQVTLSCSPISGHRSVSWYQQTPGQGLQFLFEYFSETQRNKGNFPGRFSGRQFSNSRSEMNVSTLELGDSALYLCASSTGTPNEKLFFGSGTQLSVL.

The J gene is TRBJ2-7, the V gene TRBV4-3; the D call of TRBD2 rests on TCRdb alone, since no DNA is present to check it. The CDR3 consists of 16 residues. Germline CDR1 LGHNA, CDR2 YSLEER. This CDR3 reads CASSQDAAGNWYEQYF.

This CDR3 is CATSPRDRVYNEQFF. The V gene is TRBV15, the J gene TRBJ2-1; with no DNA, the TCRdb D assignment of TRBD1 cannot be verified. Germline V gene sequence: CDR1 LNHNV, CDR2 YYDKDF (reference sequence). CDR3 length: 15 amino acids.

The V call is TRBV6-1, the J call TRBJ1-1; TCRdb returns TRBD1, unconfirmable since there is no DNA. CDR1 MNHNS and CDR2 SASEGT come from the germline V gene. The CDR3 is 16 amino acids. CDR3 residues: CASRPTSRGSGTEAFF.

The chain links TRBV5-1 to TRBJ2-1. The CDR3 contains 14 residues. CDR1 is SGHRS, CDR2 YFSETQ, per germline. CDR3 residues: CASSLRQLYNEQFF. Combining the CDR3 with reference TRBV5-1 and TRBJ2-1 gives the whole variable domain KAGVTQTPRYLIKTRGQQVTLSCSPISGHRSVSWYQQTPGQGLQFLFEYFSETQRNKGNFPGRFSGRQFSNSRSEMNVSTLELGDSALYLCASSLRQLYNEQFFGPGTRLTVL.

CDR3 sequence: CASSLSAGYTEAFF. This sequence joins TRBV18 and TRBJ1-1. Germline CDR1 is KGHSH and CDR2 is LQKENI. There are 14 residues in the CDR3.

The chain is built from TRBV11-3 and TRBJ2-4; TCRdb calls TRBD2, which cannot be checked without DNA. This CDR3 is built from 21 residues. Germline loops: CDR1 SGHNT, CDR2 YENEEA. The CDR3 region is CASSSLPPGLANGLAKNIQYF.

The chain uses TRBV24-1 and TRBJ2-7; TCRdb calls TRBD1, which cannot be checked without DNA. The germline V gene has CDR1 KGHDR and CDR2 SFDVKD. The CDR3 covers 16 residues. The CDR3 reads CATSRLRGAMTYEQYF.